These T cell receptor beta chains were read from a single sample in a study of blood T cell repertoires in COVID-19. TCRdb's table, derived via immunoSEQ multiplex PCR, lists solely in-frame clones and lacks some. The table has approximately 500,000 clones, roughly nine tenths seen once. What was sequenced was peripheral blood. These receptors came from a man younger than 35 with COVID-19, enrolled during active disease. The CDR3 runs from the conserved cysteine through the conserved F or W. A D gene is named only where the DNA matches it firmly. The size of a clone is reported for some rows only, either as once, few or many, or as a class for expanded clones.

>TRBV5-8|NA|TRBJ2-1|NA
CASTPRGGGLEQFF
TGTGCCAGCACCCCGAGAGGTGGCGGGCTGGAGCAGTTCTTC
>TRBV29-1|NA|TRBJ2-2|TRBD2
CSVVIAGAGELFF
TGCAGCGTTGTGATAGCGGGAGCCGGGGAGCTGTTTTTT
>TRBV20-1|NA|TRBJ1-2|NA
CSASQGGSGYGYTF
TGCAGTGCAAGTCAGGGTGGCTCGGGCTATGGCTACACCTTC
>TRBV29-1|once|TRBJ1-5|NA
CSVALALNQPQHF
TGCAGCGTTGCGTTGGCCCTCAATCAGCCCCAGCATTTT
>TRBV29-1|NA|TRBJ1-2|NA
CSVIGRPGGHNYGYTF
TGCAGCGTTATCGGACGCCCAGGAGGGCATAACTATGGCTACACCTTC
>TRBV4-1|NA|TRBJ1-2|NA
CASSQVEGVNYGYTF
TGCGCCAGCAGCCAAGTCGAGGGGGTAAACTATGGCTACACCTTC
>TRBV6-5|NA|TRBJ2-7|NA
CASSYGGRSYEQYF
TGTGCCAGCAGTTACGGTGGGAGATCCTACGAGCAGTACTTC
>TRBV7-9|NA|TRBJ2-7|TRBD1
CASRRQGYDEQYF
TGTGCCAGCAGGCGACAGGGATATGACGAGCAGTACTTC
>TRBV11-2|NA|TRBJ2-2|NA
CASSLTNTGELFF
TGTGCCAGCAGCTTGACTAACACCGGGGAGCTGTTTTTT
>TRBV19|NA|TRBJ2-1|TRBD2
CASSILADEQFF
TGTGCCAGTAGTATTCTAGCGGATGAGCAGTTCTTC
>TRBV18|NA|TRBJ1-5|NA
CASSQQGGSQPQHF
TGTGCCAGCTCACAACAGGGTGGGTCTCAGCCCCAGCATTTT
>TRBV5-4|NA|TRBJ2-7|NA
CASSFEGLGEQYF
TGTGCCAGCAGCTTCGAGGGATTAGGCGAGCAGTACTTC
>TRBV28|few|TRBJ1-4|NA
CASSYDSVNEKLFF
TGTGCCAGCAGTTATGACAGTGTAAATGAAAAACTGTTTTTT
>TRBV11-3|NA|TRBJ2-5|TRBD2
CASSLGTTSAQYF
TGTGCCAGCAGCTTGGGGACTACCTCGGCCCAGTACTTC
>TRBV5-1|NA|TRBJ1-6|TRBD1
CASSLGGTEYNSPLHF
TGCGCCAGCAGCTTGGGAGGGACAGAATATAATTCACCCCTCCACTTT
>TRBV7-9|NA|TRBJ1-2|TRBD1
CASSGTGKVGYTF
TGTGCCAGCAGCGGGACAGGGAAAGTTGGCTACACCTTC
>TRBV9|NA|TRBJ2-2|TRBD2
CASSSGGAHTGELFF
TGTGCCAGCAGCTCCGGGGGGGCCCACACCGGGGAGCTGTTTTTT
>TRBV24-1|once|TRBJ2-7|NA
CATSDNQRSYEQYF
TGTGCCACCAGTGATAATCAGCGCTCCTACGAGCAGTACTTC
>TRBV27|NA|TRBJ2-1|TRBD1
CASTPGTGVYNEQFF
TGTGCCAGCACGCCCGGGACAGGGGTTTACAATGAGCAGTTCTTC
>TRBV5-6|NA|TRBJ2-1|TRBD1
CASSLVRGTGYRNEQFF
TGTGCCAGCAGCCTAGTTAGAGGGACAGGGTATCGCAATGAGCAGTTCTTC
>TRBV1|NA|TRBJ1-2|NA
CTSSLERDRGLSNYGYTF
TGCACCAGCAGCCTGGAAAGGGACAGGGGACTTTCTAACTATGGCTACACCTTC
>TRBV15|NA|TRBJ2-3|TRBD1
CATSRESPGTGGDTQYF
TGTGCCACCAGCAGAGAATCCCCCGGGACAGGCGGAGATACGCAGTATTTT
>TRBV4-1|NA|TRBJ2-7|TRBD2
CASSQVLAGNYEQYF
TGCGCCAGCAGCCAAGTTCTAGCGGGAAACTACGAGCAGTACTTC
>TRBV12-1|NA|TRBJ2-7|NA
CASSFRQIFEQYF
TGTGCCAGCAGCTTCCGACAGATTTTCGAGCAGTACTTC
>TRBV11-2|NA|TRBJ2-7|NA
CASSLGGRVYEQYF
TGTGCCAGCAGCTTAGGGGGCAGGGTCTACGAGCAGTACTTC
>TRBV19|NA|TRBJ1-4|TRBD1
CASTPDRANEKLFF
TGTGCCAGTACCCCGGACAGGGCTAATGAAAAACTGTTTTTT
>TRBV15|NA|TRBJ1-1|TRBD1
CATSRDQGQEEAFF
TGTGCCACCAGCAGAGATCAAGGACAGGAAGAAGCTTTCTTT
>TRBV21-1|NA|TRBJ1-1|NA
CASPRTGGTEAFF
TGTGCCAGCCCCCGGACAGGAGGCACTGAAGCTTTCTTT
>TRBV24-1|NA|TRBJ2-7|TRBD2
CATSDTGTSAIYEQYF
TGTGCCACCAGTGACACCGGGACTAGCGCGATCTACGAGCAGTACTTC
>TRBV3-1/TRBV3-2|once|TRBJ1-2|NA
CASSQEGGRRGYTF
TGTGCCAGCAGCCAAGAGGGCGGGCGTCGGGGCTACACCTTC
>TRBV7-9|NA|TRBJ1-2|NA
CASWGWAPDRTVYGYTF
TGTGCCAGCTGGGGCTGGGCCCCAGACAGGACCGTCTATGGCTACACCTTC
>TRBV19|NA|TRBJ1-2|TRBD1
CASSIPIRGRGSNYGYTF
TGTGCCAGTAGTATCCCCATAAGGGGGCGAGGAAGTAACTATGGCTACACCTTC
>TRBV5-1|once|TRBJ2-1|NA
CASSLSGAIEQFF
TGCGCCAGCAGCTTATCGGGAGCAATTGAGCAGTTCTTC
>TRBV6-5|NA|TRBJ2-3|TRBD2
CASIEGLAGGDTQYF
TGTGCCAGCATAGAGGGACTAGCGGGAGGAGATACGCAGTATTTT